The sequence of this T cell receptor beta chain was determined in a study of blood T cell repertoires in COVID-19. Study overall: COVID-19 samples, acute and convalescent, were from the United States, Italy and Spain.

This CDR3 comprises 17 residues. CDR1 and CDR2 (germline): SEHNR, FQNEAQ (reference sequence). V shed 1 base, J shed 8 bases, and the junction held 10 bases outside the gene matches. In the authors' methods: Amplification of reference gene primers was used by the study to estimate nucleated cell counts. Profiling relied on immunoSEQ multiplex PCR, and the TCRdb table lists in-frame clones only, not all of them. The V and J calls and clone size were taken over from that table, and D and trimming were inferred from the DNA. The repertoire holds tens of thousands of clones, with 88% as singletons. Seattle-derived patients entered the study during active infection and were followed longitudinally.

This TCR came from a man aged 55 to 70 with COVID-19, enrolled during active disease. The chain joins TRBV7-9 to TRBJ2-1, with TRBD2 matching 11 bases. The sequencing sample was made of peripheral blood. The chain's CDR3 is CASSLGSLAGGGDEQFF. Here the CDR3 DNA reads TGTGCCAGCAGCTTAGGGTCTCTAGCGGGAGGTGGGGATGAGCAGTTCTTC.